Following are 25 T cell receptor beta chains from one sample sequenced in a study of cytomegalovirus exposure and HLA in healthy donors. Amplification used 60 Vbeta primers and 13 Jbeta primers. The data were produced by immunoSEQ multiplex PCR, yet TCRdb's version contains in-frame clones alone and is incomplete. The listing contains approximately 100,000 clones. The sequenced material came from PBMCs. These receptors came from a man aged 35 to 55 in good health and CMV-seronegative.

The V gene is TRBV30, the J gene TRBJ2-5; D is uncertain. Germline V gives CDR1 GTSNPN, CDR2 SVGIG (reference sequence). The V and J ends lost 4 bases and 7 bases respectively, with 10 bases between them. The CDR3 spans 11 residues. The CDR3 region is CAWTSRVTQYF. CDR3 nucleotides: TGTGCCTGGACTAGTAGAGTGACCCAGTACTTC. Variable domain in full (rest from reference TRBV30 and TRBJ2-5): SQTIHQWPATLVQPVGSPLSLECTVEGTSNPNLYWYRQAAGRGLQLLFYSVGIGQISSEVPQNLSASRPQDRQFILSSKKLLLSDSGFYLCAWTSRVTQYFGPGTRLLVL.

The V gene is TRBV11-3, the J gene TRBJ2-3; 9 bases are shared with TRBD2. V shed 5 bases and J 1 base; nucleotides not matched to a gene: 4. In germline, CDR1 is SGHNT, CDR2 YENEEA. The length of the CDR3 is 15 residues. CDR3 loop: CASSPIAGGTDTQYF. CDR3 DNA: TGTGCCAGCAGCCCCATAGCGGGAGGCACAGATACGCAGTATTTT.

The rearrangement links TRBV6-6 to TRBJ1-3; D perhaps matches TRBD1 (5 bases). Germline CDR1 MNHNY, CDR2 SVGAGI (reference sequence). V lost 7 bases, J lost 3 bases, and 16 bases lay in between. CDR3 size: 15 residues. CDR3 protein: CASTPLGGVGNTIYF. The CDR3 DNA sequence: TGTGCCAGCACTCCCCTCGGAGGGGTTGGAAACACCATATATTTT.

The chain is built from TRBV10-3 and TRBJ2-5; D remains ambiguous. This CDR3 is 13 amino acids long. V lost 4 bases to trimming and J lost 4 bases, with 10 bases between them. The germline V gene encodes CDR1 ENHRY and CDR2 SYGVKD. CDR3 nucleotides: TGTGCCATCAGTGTTGATAGTGGAGAGACCCAGTACTTC. Protein product: CAISVDSGETQYF.

The chain is built from TRBV28 and TRBJ1-1; perhaps TRBD1 as D (6 bases). V lost 6 bases to trimming and J lost 5 bases, with 19 bases between them. Germline CDR1 MDHEN, CDR2 SYDVKM. This CDR3 spans 15 amino acids. In DNA form, the CDR3 reads TGTGCCAGCAGCCCCCCGGTGAAGGGGACAACTGAAGCTTTCTTT. It is translated as CASSPPVKGTTEAFF.

The chain is built from TRBV11-3 and TRBJ2-2; 10 nucleotides match TRBD1. The CDR3 consists of 15 residues. V lost 5 bases to trimming and J lost 3 bases; unmatched junction nucleotides: 3. Germline values: CDR1 SGHNT, CDR2 YENEEA. Here the CDR3 reads CASSPGTGDTGELFF. The CDR3 DNA is TGTGCCAGCAGCCCTGGGACAGGGGACACCGGGGAGCTGTTTTTT.

The chain links TRBV30 to TRBJ2-2; TRBD1 matches 10 bases. V shed 3 bases and J 5 bases; nucleotides not matched to a gene: 3. Germline CDR1 GTSNPN, CDR2 SVGIG (reference sequence). This CDR3 is 14 amino acids long. The CDR3 protein is CAWRGDRGTGELFF. The CDR3 DNA reads as TGTGCCTGGAGGGGGGACAGGGGTACCGGGGAGCTGTTTTTT.

This chain uses TRBV7-2 with TRBJ2-5; 7 bases map to TRBD2. Germline values: CDR1 SGHTA, CDR2 FQGNSA. Losses at the gene ends were 0 bases for V and 5 bases for J; bases not matched to a gene: 6. The CDR3 sequence is 15 residues long. The CDR3 DNA sequence: TGTGCCAGCAGCTTAGCCGCGGGAGATGGTGAGACCCAGTACTTC. It translates to CASSLAAGDGETQYF.

V gene TRBV27 combines with J gene TRBJ2-3, with TRBD2 identical over 7 bases. Germline V gene data show CDR1 as MNHEY and CDR2 as SMNVEV (reference sequence). This CDR3 region has 16 residues. After removal of 9 bases from V and 0 bases from J, the junction contained 12 bases not matched to a gene. The DNA for the CDR3 is TGTGCCAGTCGCCTTTGGGGGGGATATAGCACAGATACGCAGTATTTT. This codes for CASRLWGGYSTDTQYF.

The chain carries TRBV6-5 and TRBJ2-5; possibly TRBD1 for D (5 bases). The CDR3 spans 15 residues. The germline V gene has CDR1 MNHEY and CDR2 SVGAGI. Deletions cut 5 bases from V and 5 bases from J, with 18 bases between. The chain's CDR3 is CASSAHPPGMETQYF. As DNA, the CDR3 is TGTGCCAGCAGTGCACACCCGCCAGGGATGGAGACCCAGTACTTC.

The chain employs TRBV28 and TRBJ1-2, with 7 bases lining up with TRBD1. Looked up from germline, CDR1 is MDHEN and CDR2 is SYDVKM. V gave up 5 bases and J gave up 3 bases; unmatched junction bases: 3. This CDR3 spans 13 amino acids. The CDR3 spells CASSPGTDYGYTF. The CDR3 nucleotides read TGTGCCAGCAGTCCCGGGACAGACTATGGCTACACCTTC.

The V and J genes are TRBV7-2 and TRBJ1-1, with no clear D. Germline lookup yields CDR1 SGHTA and CDR2 FQGNSA. Trimming took off 5 bases at V and 2 bases at J, with 15 bases between the two ends. CDR3 length equals 15 residues. The CDR3 protein is CASSLLEVVNTEAFF. In DNA form, the CDR3 reads TGTGCCAGCAGCCTTCTGGAGGTGGTAAACACTGAAGCTTTCTTT. The variable domain in full, completed from reference TRBV7-2 and TRBJ1-1, reads GAGVSQSPSNKVTEKGKDVELRCDPISGHTALYWYRQSLGQGLEFLIYFQGNSAPDKSGLPSDRFSAERTGGSVSTLTIQRTQQEDSAVYLCASSLLEVVNTEAFFGQGTRLTVV.

V and J are TRBV4-3 and TRBJ1-1, with 9 positions matching TRBD1. CDR1 and CDR2 (germline): LGHNA, YSLEER. CDR3 size: 15 residues. Germline trimming cut 0 bases from V and 6 bases from J; bases unmatched to any gene: 5. In DNA form, the CDR3 reads TGCGCCAGCAGCCAAGACGGGACAGGGCTGGCTGAAGCTTTCTTT. Its protein is CASSQDGTGLAEAFF.

This chain uses TRBV7-2 with TRBJ2-3; 7 bases match TRBD2. Germline CDR1 and CDR2: SGHTA and FQGNSA. The CDR3 sequence is 15 residues long. J gave up 2 bases and V 3 bases, and 5 bases lay outside the gene matches. The chain's CDR3 is CASSFRDYFTDTQYF. CDR3 in DNA: TGTGCCAGCAGCTTCCGGGACTACTTCACAGATACGCAGTATTTT.

The V and J genes are TRBV19 and TRBJ2-7; 11 positions match TRBD1. The CDR3 sequence is 16 residues long. Germline-derived CDR1 and CDR2 are LNHDA and SQIVND (reference sequence). J gave up 0 bases and V 4 bases, and 5 bases lay outside the gene matches. DNA of the CDR3: TGTGCCAGTAGTACGGGACAGGGGGGAAGCTCCTACGAGCAGTACTTC. Encoded protein: CASSTGQGGSSYEQYF.

V and J are TRBV15 and TRBJ2-5, with D maybe TRBD2 (6 bases). CDR1 is LNHNV, CDR2 YYDKDF, per germline (reference sequence). Trimming stripped 4 bases from V and 4 bases from J, with 10 bases between. This CDR3 contains 13 residues. In DNA form, the CDR3 reads TGTGCCACCAGCAATCTGGGGGGAGAGACCCAGTACTTC. Translating it yields CATSNLGGETQYF.

The V and J genes are TRBV28 and TRBJ1-1; TRBD1 might be the D (6 bases). Trimming took 6 bases from V and 5 from J, leaving 16 bases between them. Germline V lookup: CDR1 MDHEN, CDR2 SYDVKM. The CDR3 covers 14 residues. CDR3 in amino acids: CASSLTGTRTEAFF. The CDR3 bases are TGTGCCAGCAGCCTTACAGGGACGAGGACTGAAGCTTTCTTT.

This chain uses TRBV6-5 with TRBJ1-2, with 8 bases aligning to TRBD1. The CDR3 has 14 residues. The junction had 6 bases not matched to a gene; V was cut back by 5 bases and J by 4 bases. Germline lookup yields CDR1 MNHEY and CDR2 SVGAGI. The CDR3 sequence: CASSNRDRPYGYTF. In DNA form, the CDR3 reads TGTGCCAGCAGTAACCGGGACAGGCCCTATGGCTACACCTTC.

The chain has TRBV19 and TRBJ1-5; the D is unclear. The CDR3 consists of 13 residues. Germline loops: CDR1 LNHDA, CDR2 SQIVND (reference sequence). V was pared by 6 bases and J by 7 bases, with 13 bases between. The CDR3 region is CASRRLTLQPQHF. The CDR3 DNA reads as TGTGCCAGTAGGCGACTCACCCTCCAGCCCCAGCATTTT.

The chain is built from TRBV6-5 and TRBJ1-5, with D hard to call. The V end was cut by 0 bases, the J end by 0 bases, with 6 bases between. Germline CDR1 MNHEY, CDR2 SVGAGI. The CDR3 has 15 residues. This chain's CDR3 is CASSYSASSNQPQHF. The CDR3 region has the DNA TGTGCCAGCAGTTACTCGGCCAGTAGCAATCAGCCCCAGCATTTT.

The chain combines TRBV19 with TRBJ1-1, with D hard to call. This CDR3 contains 13 residues. V shed 5 bases and J shed 5 bases, with 12 bases lying between them. Germline V gene lookup returns CDR1 LNHDA and CDR2 SQIVND (reference sequence). Written as DNA, the CDR3 is TGTGCCAGTAGTGGGAGCTTAAGAACTGAAGCTTTCTTT. It yields the protein CASSGSLRTEAFF.

The chain recombines TRBV2 with TRBJ2-7; D is unclear. The CDR3 loop spans 15 amino acids. V lost 2 bases, J lost 0 bases, and 11 bases lay in between. Germline lookup yields CDR1 SNHLY and CDR2 FYNNEI. The CDR3 DNA is TGTGCCAGCAGTGAATACCCCGGTGGCTCCTACGAGCAGTACTTC. Translating gives CASSEYPGGSYEQYF. The variable domain in full, completed from reference TRBV2 and TRBJ2-7, reads EPEVTQTPSHQVTQMGQEVILRCVPISNHLYFYWYRQILGQKVEFLVSFYNNEISEKSEIFDDQFSVERPDGSNFTLKIRSTKLEDSAMYFCASSEYPGGSYEQYFGPGTRLTVT.

V is TRBV2 and J is TRBJ1-1, with TRBD1 as a possible D gene (5 bases). V lost 4 bases to trimming and J lost 5 bases, with 14 bases between them. The CDR3 has 14 residues. From germline, CDR1 is SNHLY and CDR2 FYNNEI. The CDR3 nucleotides read TGTGCCAGCAGTGTCCGGGACTGGTGGACTGAAGCTTTCTTT. Translation gives CASSVRDWWTEAFF.

The chain couples TRBV5-1 to TRBJ1-1; no clear D gene. CDR1 and CDR2 from the germline V gene are SGHRS and YFSETQ. Trimming cost V 6 bases and J 0 bases, with 9 bases left between them. The CDR3 extends over 13 amino acids. This CDR3 is CASTRALNTEAFF. The DNA for the CDR3 is TGCGCCAGCACCCGCGCCCTGAACACTGAAGCTTTCTTT.

The rearrangement uses TRBV7-2 and TRBJ2-3; 8 bases line up with TRBD2. Germline V gene data show CDR1 as SGHTA and CDR2 as FQGNSA. V was clipped by 5 bases and J by 1 base; unmatched bases: 8. The CDR3 covers 16 residues. The CDR3 protein is CASSPQTSVRTDTQYF. As DNA, the CDR3 is TGTGCCAGCAGCCCCCAGACTAGCGTCCGCACAGATACGCAGTATTTT. Supplemented by reference TRBV7-2 and TRBJ2-3, the full variable domain reads GAGVSQSPSNKVTEKGKDVELRCDPISGHTALYWYRQSLGQGLEFLIYFQGNSAPDKSGLPSDRFSAERTGGSVSTLTIQRTQQEDSAVYLCASSPQTSVRTDTQYFGPGTRLTVL.